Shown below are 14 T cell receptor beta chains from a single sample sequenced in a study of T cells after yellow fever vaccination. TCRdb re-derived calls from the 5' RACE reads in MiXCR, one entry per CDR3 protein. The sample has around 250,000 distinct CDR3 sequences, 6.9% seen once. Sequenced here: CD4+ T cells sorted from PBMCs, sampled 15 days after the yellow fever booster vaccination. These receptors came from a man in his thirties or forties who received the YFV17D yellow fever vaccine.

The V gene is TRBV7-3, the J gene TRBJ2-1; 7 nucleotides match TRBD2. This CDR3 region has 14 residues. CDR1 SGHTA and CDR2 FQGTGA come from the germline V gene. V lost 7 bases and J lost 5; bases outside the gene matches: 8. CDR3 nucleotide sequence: TGTGCCAGCAATAATGAGACTAGCAACAATGAGCAGTTCTTC. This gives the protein CASNNETSNNEQFF.

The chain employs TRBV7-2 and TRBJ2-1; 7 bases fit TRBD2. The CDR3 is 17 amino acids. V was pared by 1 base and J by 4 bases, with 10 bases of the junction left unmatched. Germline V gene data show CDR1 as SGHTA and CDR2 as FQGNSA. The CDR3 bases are TGTGCCAGCAGCTTAGGGTATACGGGAGGCCTATACAATGAGCAGTTCTTC. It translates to CASSLGYTGGLYNEQFF.

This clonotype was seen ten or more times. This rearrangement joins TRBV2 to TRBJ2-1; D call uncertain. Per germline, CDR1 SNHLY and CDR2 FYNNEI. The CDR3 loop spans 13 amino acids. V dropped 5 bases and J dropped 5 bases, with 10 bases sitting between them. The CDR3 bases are TGTGCCAGCAGTCGAGGCCGGGACAATGAGCAGTTCTTC. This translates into CASSRGRDNEQFF.

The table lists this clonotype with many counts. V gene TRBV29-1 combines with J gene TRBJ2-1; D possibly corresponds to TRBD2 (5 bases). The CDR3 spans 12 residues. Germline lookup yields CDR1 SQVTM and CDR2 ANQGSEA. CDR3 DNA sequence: TGCACCCTGATGGGGAGCAATGATGAGCAGTTCTTC. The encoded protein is CTLMGSNDEQFF.

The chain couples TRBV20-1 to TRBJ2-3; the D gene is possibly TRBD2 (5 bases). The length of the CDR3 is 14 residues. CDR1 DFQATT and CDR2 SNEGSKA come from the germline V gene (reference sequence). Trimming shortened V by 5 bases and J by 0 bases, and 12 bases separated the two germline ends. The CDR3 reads CSAPRGGSTDTQYF. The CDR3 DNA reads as TGCAGTGCTCCCCGAGGCGGGAGCACAGATACGCAGTATTTT.

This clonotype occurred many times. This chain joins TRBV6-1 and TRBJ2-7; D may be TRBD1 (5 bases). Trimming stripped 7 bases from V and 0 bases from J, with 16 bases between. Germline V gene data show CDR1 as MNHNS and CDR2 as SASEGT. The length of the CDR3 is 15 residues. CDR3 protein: CASKPGFRASYEQYF. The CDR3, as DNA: TGTGCCAGCAAACCAGGGTTTAGGGCCTCCTACGAGCAGTACTTC.

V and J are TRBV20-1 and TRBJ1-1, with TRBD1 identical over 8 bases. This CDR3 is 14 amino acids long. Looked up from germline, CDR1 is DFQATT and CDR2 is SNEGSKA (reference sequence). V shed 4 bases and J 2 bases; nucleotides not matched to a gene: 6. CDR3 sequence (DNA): TGCAGTGCTACCAGGGGGCGCCCAAACACTGAAGCTTTCTTT. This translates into CSATRGRPNTEAFF.

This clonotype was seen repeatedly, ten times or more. CDR3: CATSRDAGGAGETQYF. The CDR3 nucleotides read TGTGCCACCAGCAGAGACGCGGGAGGGGCTGGAGAGACCCAGTACTTC. V usage is TRBV15 and J usage is TRBJ2-5, with 9 bases identical to TRBD2. The CDR3 totals 16 residues. Germline loops: CDR1 LNHNV, CDR2 YYDKDF (reference sequence). Trimming removed 0 bases from V and 4 bases from J; junction bases left unmatched: 6.

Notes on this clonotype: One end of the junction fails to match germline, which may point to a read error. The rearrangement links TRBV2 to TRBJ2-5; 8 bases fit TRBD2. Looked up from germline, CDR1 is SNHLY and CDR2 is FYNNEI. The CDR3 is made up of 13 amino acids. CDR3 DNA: TGTGCCAGCAGAGAAGCGGGAGTTGAGACCCAGTACTTC. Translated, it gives CASREAGVETQYF.

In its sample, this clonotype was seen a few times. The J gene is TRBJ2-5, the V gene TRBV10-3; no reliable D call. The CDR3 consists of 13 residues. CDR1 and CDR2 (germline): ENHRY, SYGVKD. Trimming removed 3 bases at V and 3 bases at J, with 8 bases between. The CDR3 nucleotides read TGTGCCATCAGTGAAAGGCCAGAAGAGACCCAGTACTTC. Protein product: CAISERPEETQYF.

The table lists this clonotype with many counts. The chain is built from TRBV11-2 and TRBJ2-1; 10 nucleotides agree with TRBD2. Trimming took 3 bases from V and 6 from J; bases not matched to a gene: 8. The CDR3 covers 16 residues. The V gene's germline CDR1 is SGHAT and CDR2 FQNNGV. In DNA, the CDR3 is TGTGCCAGCAGCTTGCTAGCGGGAGCCCCCTCCAATGAGCAGTTCTTC. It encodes CASSLLAGAPSNEQFF.

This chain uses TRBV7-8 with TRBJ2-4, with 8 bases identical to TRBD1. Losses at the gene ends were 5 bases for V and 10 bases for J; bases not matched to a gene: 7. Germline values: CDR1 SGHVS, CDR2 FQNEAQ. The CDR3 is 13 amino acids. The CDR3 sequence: CASSETGGPIQYF. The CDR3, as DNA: TGTGCCAGCAGCGAAACAGGGGGGCCGATTCAGTACTTC.

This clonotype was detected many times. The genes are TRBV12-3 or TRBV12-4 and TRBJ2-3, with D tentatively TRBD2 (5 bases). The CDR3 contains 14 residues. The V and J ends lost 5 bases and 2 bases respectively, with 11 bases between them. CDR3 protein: CASSSGTHTDTQYF. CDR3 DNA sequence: TGTGCCAGCAGTAGCGGTACCCACACAGATACGCAGTATTTT.

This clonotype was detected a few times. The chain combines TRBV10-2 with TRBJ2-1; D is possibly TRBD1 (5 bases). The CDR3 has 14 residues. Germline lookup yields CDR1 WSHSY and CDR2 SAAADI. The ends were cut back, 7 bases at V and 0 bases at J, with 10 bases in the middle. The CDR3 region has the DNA TGCGCCAGCAAACAGGCGAGCTCCTACAATGAGCAGTTCTTC. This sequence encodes CASKQASSYNEQFF.